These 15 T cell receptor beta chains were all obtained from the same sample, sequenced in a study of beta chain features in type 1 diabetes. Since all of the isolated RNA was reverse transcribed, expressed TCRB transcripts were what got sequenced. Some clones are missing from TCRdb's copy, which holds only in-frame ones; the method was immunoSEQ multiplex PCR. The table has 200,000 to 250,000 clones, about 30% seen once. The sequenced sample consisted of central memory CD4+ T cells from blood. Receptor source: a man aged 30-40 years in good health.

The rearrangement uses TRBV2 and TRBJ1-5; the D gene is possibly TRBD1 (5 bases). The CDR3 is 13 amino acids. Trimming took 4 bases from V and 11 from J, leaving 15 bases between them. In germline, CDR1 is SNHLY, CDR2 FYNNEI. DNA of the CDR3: TGTGCCAGCAGTGCTATTCAGGGACGGGCCCAGCATTTT. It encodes CASSAIQGRAQHF.

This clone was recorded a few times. CDR3 region: CSARNTDTQYF. The DNA of the CDR3 is TGCAGTGCTAGGAACACAGATACGCAGTATTTT. The chain is built from TRBV20-1 and TRBJ2-3, with D hard to call. This CDR3 has 11 amino acids. Germline CDR1 DFQATT, CDR2 SNEGSKA (reference sequence). Trimming shortened V by 3 bases and J by 2 bases, and 3 bases separated the two germline ends.

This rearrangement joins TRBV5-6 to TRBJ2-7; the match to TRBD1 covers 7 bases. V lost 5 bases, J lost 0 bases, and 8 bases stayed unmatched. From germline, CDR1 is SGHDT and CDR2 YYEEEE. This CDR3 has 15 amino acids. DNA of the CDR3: TGTGCCAGCAGTTCCACAGGGGATTCCTCCTACGAGCAGTACTTC. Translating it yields CASSSTGDSSYEQYF. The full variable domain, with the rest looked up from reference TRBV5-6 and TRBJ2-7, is DAGVTQSPTHLIKTRGQQVTLRCSPKSGHDTVSWYQQALGQGPQFIFQYYEEEERQRGNFPDRFSGHQFPNYSSELNVNALLLGDSALYLCASSSTGDSSYEQYFGPGTRLTVT.

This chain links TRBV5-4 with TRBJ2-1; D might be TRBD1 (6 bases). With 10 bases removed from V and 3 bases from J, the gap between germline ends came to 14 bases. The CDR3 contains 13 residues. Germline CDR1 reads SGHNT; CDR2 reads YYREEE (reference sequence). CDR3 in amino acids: CAVQGRNYNEQFF. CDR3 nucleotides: TGTGCCGTGCAGGGGCGGAACTACAATGAGCAGTTCTTC.

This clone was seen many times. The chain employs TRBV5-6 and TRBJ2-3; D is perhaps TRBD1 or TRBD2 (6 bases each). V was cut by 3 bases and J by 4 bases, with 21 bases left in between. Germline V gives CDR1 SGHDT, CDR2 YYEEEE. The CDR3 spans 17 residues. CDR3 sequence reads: CASSWRDNPSGADTQYF. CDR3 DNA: TGTGCCAGCAGCTGGAGGGACAACCCCTCTGGGGCAGATACGCAGTATTTT.

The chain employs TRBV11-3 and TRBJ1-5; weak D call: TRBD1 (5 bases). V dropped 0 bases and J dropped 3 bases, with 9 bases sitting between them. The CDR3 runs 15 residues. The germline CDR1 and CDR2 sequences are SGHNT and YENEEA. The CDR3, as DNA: TGTGCCAGCAGCTTAGATGGAGGGACCAATCAGCCCCAGCATTTT. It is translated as CASSLDGGTNQPQHF.

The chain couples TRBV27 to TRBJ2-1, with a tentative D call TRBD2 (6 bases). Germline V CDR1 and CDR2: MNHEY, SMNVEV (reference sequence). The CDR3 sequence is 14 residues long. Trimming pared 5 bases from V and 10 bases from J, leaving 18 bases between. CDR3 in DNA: TGTGCCAGCAGTCCAACAATAAGGGGAGGCGAGCAGTTCTTC. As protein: CASSPTIRGGEQFF.

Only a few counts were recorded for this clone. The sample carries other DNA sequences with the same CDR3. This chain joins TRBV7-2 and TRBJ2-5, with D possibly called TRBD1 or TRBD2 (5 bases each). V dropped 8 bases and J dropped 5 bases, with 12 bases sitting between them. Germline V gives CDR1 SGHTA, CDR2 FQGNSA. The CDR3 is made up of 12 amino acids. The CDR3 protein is CASGGGRETQYF. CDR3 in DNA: TGTGCCAGCGGGGGTGGGCGGGAGACCCAGTACTTC. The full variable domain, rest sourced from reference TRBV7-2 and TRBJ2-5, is GAGVSQSPSNKVTEKGKDVELRCDPISGHTALYWYRQSLGQGLEFLIYFQGNSAPDKSGLPSDRFSAERTGGSVSTLTIQRTQQEDSAVYLCASGGGRETQYFGPGTRLLVL.

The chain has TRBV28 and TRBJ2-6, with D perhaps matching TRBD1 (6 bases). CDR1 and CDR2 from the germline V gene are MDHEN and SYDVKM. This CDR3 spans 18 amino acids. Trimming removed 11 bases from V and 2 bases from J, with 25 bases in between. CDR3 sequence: CAVTGAGDLSAGANVLTF. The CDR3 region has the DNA TGTGCCGTGACCGGGGCAGGGGATTTGAGCGCTGGGGCCAACGTCCTGACTTTC.

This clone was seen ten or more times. The chain's CDR3 is CASSLLADNEQFF. The CDR3 DNA reads TGTGCCAGCAGCTTACTCGCCGACAATGAGCAGTTCTTC. This chain uses TRBV7-2 with TRBJ2-1; no clear D gene. Germline CDR1 and CDR2: SGHTA and FQGNSA. This CDR3 is built from 13 residues. Between the trimmed V and J ends, which lost 2 bases and 5 bases, there was a span of 7 bases.

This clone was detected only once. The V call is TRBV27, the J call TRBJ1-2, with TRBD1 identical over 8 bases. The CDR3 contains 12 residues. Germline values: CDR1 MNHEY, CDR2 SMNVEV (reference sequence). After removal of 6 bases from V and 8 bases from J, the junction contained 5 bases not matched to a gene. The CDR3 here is CASRTTGGGYTF. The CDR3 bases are TGTGCCAGCAGAACTACAGGGGGAGGCTACACCTTC.

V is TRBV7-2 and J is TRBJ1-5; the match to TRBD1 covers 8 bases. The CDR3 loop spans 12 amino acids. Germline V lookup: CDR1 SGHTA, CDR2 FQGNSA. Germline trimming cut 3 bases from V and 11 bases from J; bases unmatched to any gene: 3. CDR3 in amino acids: CASSFTGGSQHF. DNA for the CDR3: TGTGCCAGCAGCTTCACAGGGGGGTCCCAGCATTTT.

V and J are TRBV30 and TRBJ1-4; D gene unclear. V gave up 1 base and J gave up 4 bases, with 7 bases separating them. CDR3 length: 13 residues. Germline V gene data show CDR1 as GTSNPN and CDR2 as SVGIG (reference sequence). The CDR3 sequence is CAWSDSLNEKLFF. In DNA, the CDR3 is TGTGCCTGGAGTGACAGCCTTAATGAAAAACTGTTTTTT. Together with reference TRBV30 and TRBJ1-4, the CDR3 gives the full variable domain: SQTIHQWPATLVQPVGSPLSLECTVEGTSNPNLYWYRQAAGRGLQLLFYSVGIGQISSEVPQNLSASRPQDRQFILSSKKLLLSDSGFYLCAWSDSLNEKLFFGSGTQLSVL.

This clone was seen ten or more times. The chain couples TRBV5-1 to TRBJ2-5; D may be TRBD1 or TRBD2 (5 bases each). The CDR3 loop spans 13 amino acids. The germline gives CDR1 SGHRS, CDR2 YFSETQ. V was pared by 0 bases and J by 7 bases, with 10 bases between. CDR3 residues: CASSLGDGWTQYF. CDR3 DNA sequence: TGCGCCAGCAGCTTGGGGGACGGATGGACCCAGTACTTC.

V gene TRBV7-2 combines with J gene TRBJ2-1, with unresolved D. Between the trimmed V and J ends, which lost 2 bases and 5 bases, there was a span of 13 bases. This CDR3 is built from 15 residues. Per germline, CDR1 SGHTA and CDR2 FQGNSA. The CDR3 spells CASSLRFGSNNEQFF. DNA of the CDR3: TGTGCCAGCAGCTTAAGGTTTGGATCCAACAATGAGCAGTTCTTC. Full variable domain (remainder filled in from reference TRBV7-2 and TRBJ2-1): GAGVSQSPSNKVTEKGKDVELRCDPISGHTALYWYRQSLGQGLEFLIYFQGNSAPDKSGLPSDRFSAERTGGSVSTLTIQRTQQEDSAVYLCASSLRFGSNNEQFFGPGTRLTVL.